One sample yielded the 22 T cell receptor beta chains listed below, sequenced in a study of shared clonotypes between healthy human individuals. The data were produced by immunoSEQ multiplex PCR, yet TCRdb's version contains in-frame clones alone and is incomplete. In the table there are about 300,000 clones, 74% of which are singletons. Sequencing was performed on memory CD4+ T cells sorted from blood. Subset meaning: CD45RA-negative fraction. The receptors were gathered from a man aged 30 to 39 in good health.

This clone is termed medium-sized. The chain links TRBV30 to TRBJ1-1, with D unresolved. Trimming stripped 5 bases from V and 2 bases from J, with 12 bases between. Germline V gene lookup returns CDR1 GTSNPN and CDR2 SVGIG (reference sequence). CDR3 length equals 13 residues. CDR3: CAWFRTYNTEAFF. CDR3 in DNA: TGTGCCTGGTTTCGGACCTATAACACTGAAGCTTTCTTT.

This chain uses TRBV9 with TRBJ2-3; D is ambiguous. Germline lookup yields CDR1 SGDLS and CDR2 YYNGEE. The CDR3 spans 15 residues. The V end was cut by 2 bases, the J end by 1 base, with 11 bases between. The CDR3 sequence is CASSVNGFGTDTQYF. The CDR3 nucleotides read TGTGCCAGCAGCGTTAACGGGTTTGGCACAGATACGCAGTATTTT. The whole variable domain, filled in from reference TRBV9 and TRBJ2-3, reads DSGVTQTPKHLITATGQRVTLRCSPRSGDLSVYWYQQSLDQGLQFLIQYYNGEERAKGNILERFSAQQFPDLHSELNLSSLELGDSALYFCASSVNGFGTDTQYFGPGTRLTVL.

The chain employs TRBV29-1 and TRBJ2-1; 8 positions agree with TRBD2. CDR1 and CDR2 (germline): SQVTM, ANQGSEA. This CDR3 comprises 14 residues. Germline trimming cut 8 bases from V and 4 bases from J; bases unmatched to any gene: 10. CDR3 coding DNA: TGCAGCTTTAGCGGGACCATTGGTTACAATGAGCAGTTCTTC. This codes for CSFSGTIGYNEQFF.

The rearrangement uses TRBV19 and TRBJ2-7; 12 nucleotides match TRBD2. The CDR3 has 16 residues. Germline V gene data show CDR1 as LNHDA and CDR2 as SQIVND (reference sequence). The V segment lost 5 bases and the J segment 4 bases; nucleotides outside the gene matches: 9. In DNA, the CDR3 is TGTGCCAGTAGTCCGAGGACTAGCGGGACTGGGTACGAGCAGTACTTC. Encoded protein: CASSPRTSGTGYEQYF.

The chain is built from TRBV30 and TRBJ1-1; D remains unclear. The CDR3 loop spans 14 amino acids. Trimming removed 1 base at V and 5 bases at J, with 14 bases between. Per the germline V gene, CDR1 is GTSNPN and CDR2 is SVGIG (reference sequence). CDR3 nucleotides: TGTGCCTGGAGTGGGGTCCAGCGGGGTACTGAAGCTTTCTTT. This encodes CAWSGVQRGTEAFF.

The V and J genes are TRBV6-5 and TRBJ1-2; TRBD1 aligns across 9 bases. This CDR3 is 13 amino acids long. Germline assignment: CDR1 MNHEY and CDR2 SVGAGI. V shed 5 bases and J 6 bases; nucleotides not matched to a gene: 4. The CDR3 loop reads CASSLRTGDGYTF. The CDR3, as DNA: TGTGCCAGCAGTCTGAGGACAGGGGATGGCTACACCTTC.

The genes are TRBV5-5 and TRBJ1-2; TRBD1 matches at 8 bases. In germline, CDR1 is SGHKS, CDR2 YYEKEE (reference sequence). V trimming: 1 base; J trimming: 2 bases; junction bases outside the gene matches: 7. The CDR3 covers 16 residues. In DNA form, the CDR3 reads TGTGCCAGCAGCTTGATCGGACAGGGCCGAAACTATGGCTACACCTTC. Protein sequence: CASSLIGQGRNYGYTF.

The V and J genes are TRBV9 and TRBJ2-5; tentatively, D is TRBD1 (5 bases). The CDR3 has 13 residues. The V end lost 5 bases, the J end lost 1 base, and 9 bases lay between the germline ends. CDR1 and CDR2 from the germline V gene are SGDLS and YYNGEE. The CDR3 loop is CASSRGLQETQYF. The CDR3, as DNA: TGTGCCAGCAGTAGGGGTCTCCAAGAGACCCAGTACTTC. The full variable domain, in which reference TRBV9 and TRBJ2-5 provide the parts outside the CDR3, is DSGVTQTPKHLITATGQRVTLRCSPRSGDLSVYWYQQSLDQGLQFLIQYYNGEERAKGNILERFSAQQFPDLHSELNLSSLELGDSALYFCASSRGLQETQYFGPGTRLLVL.

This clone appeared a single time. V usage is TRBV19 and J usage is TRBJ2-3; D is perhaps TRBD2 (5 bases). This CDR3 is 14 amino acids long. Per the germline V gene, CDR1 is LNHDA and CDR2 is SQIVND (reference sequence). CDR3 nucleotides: TGTGCAACAAATTCAAGGACTTTGGGATTTACGCAGTATTTT. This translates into CATNSRTLGFTQYF.

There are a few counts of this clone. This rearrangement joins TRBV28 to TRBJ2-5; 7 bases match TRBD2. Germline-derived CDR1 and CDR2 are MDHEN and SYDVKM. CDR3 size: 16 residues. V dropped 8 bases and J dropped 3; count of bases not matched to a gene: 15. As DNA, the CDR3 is TGTGCCAGCTCCCGGGGTGGCGGGGGTTTGGAAGAGACCCAGTACTTC. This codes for CASSRGGGGLEETQYF.

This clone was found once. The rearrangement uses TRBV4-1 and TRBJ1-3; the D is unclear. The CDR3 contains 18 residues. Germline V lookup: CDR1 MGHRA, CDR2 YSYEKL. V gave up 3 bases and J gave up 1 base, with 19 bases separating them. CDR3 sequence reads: CASSQRAVGSGSGNTIYF. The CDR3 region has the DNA TGCGCCAGCAGCCAGAGAGCGGTAGGGAGTGGGTCTGGAAACACCATATATTTT.

The DNA for the CDR3 is TGCGCCAGCAGCTTGTCCCCAACCGGGACAGGGTCCTACGAGCAGTACTTC. The encoded protein is CASSLSPTGTGSYEQYF. This chain links TRBV5-1 with TRBJ2-7; 9 nucleotides agree with TRBD1. V shed 1 base, J shed 1 base, and the junction held 9 bases outside the gene matches. CDR3 size: 17 residues. Germline V CDR1 and CDR2: SGHRS, YFSETQ.

The CDR3 region is CASIMNTEAFF. The CDR3 nucleotides are TGTGCCAGTATTATGAACACTGAAGCTTTCTTT. The rearrangement joins TRBV6-1 to TRBJ1-1; D is ambiguous. The germline V and J ends were trimmed by 9 bases and 0 bases, with 5 bases remaining between them. The CDR3 contains 11 residues. Germline V gene sequence: CDR1 MNHNS, CDR2 SASEGT.

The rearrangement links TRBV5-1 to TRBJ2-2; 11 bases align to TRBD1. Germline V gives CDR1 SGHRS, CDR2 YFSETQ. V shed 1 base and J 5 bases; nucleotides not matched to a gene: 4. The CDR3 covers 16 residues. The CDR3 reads CASSLSDRGLTGELFF. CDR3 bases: TGCGCCAGCAGCTTGTCGGACAGGGGGCTGACCGGGGAGCTGTTTTTT.

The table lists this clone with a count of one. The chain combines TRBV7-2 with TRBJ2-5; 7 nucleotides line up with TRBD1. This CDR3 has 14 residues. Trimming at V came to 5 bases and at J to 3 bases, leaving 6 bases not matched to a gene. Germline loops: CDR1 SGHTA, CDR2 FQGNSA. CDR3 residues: CASSPHTGEETQYF. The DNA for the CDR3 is TGTGCCAGCAGCCCACATACAGGGGAAGAGACCCAGTACTTC.

The CDR3 DNA sequence: TGTGCCAGCAGTTCTCCGGGACAGGGAAGAAATGAGCAGTTCTTC. This codes for CASSSPGQGRNEQFF. The V call is TRBV28, the J call TRBJ2-1; the match to TRBD1 covers 9 bases. Germline V gene sequence: CDR1 MDHEN, CDR2 SYDVKM. CDR3 size: 15 residues. V gave up 4 bases and J gave up 7 bases; unmatched junction bases: 8.

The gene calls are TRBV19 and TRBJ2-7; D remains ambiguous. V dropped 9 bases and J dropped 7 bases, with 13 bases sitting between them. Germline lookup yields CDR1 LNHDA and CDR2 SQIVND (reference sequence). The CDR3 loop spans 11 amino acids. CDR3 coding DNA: TGTGCCAGAAAGACACTCTTAGAGCAGTACTTC. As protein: CARKTLLEQYF.

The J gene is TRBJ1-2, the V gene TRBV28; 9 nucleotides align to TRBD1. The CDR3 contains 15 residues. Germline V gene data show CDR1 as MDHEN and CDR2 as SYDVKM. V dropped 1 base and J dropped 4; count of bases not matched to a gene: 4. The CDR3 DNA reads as TGTGCCAGCAGTTTATCTGGGACAGGGAGCTATGGCTACACCTTC. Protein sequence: CASSLSGTGSYGYTF.

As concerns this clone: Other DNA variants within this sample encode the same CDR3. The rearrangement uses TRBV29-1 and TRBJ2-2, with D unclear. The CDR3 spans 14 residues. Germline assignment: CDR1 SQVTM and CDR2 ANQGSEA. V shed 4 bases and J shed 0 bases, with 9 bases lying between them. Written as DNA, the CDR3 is TGCAGCGTTGGTTACAAGACGAACACCGGGGAGCTGTTTTTT. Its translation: CSVGYKTNTGELFF.

The DNA for the CDR3 is TGCGCCAGCAGCAACCAAGAGACCCAGTACTTC. It is translated as CASSNQETQYF. This rearrangement joins TRBV5-1 to TRBJ2-5; D is undetermined. This CDR3 is built from 11 residues. The germline V gene has CDR1 SGHRS and CDR2 YFSETQ. V lost 4 bases and J lost 0, with 1 base in between.

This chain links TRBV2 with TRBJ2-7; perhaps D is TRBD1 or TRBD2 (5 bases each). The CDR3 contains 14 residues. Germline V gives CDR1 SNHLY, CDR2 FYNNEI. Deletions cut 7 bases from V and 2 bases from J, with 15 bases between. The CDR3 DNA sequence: TGTGCCAGCATCCAGGGAGCGTCTACCTACGAGCAGTACTTC. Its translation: CASIQGASTYEQYF.

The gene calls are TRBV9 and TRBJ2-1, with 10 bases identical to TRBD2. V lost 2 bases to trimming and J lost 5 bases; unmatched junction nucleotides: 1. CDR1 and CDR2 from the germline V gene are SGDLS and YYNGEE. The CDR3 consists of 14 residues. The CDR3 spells CASSVGLADNEQFF. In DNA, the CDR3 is TGTGCCAGCAGCGTCGGACTAGCGGACAATGAGCAGTTCTTC.